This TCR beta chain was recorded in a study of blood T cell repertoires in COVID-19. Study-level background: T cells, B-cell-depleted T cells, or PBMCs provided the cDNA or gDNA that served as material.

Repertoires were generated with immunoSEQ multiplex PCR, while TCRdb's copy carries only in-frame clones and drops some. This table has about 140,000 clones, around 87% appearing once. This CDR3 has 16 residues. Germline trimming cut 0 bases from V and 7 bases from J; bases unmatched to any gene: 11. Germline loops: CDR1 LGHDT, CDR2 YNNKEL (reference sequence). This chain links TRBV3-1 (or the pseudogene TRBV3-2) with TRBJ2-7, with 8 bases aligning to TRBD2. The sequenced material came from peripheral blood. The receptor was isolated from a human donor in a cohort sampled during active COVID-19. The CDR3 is CASSQDLRGRGGEQYF. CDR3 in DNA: TGTGCCAGCAGCCAAGATTTACGGGGACGGGGGGGAGAGCAGTACTTC.